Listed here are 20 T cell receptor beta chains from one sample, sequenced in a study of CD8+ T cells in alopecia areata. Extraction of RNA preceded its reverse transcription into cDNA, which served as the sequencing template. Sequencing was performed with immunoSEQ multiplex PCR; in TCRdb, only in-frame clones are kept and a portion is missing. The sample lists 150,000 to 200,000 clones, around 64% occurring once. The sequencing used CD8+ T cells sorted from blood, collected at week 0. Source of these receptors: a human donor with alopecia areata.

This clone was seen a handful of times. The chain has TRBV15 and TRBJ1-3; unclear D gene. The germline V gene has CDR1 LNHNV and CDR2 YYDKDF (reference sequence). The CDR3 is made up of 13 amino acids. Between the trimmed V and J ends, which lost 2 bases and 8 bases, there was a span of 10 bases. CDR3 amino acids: CATSRKGGDTIYF. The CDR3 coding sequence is TGTGCCACCAGCAGAAAAGGCGGGGACACCATATATTTT.

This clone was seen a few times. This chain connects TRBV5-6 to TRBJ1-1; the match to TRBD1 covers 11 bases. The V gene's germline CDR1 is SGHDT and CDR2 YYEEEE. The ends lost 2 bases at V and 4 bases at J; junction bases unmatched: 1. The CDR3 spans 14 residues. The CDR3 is CASSFGTGGTEAFF. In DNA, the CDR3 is TGTGCCAGCAGCTTCGGGACAGGGGGCACTGAAGCTTTCTTT.

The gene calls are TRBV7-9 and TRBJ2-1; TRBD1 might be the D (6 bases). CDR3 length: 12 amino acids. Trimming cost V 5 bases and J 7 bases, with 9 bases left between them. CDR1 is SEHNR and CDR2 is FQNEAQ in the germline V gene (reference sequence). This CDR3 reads CASSQGLNEQFF. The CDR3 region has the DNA TGTGCCAGCAGCCAGGGGTTAAATGAGCAGTTCTTC.

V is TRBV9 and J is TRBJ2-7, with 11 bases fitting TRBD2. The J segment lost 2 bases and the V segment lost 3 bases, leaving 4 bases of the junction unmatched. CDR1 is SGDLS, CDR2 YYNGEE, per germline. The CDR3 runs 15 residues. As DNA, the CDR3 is TGTGCCAGCAGCGGTAGCGGGGGGGCGACCTACGAGCAGTACTTC. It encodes CASSGSGGATYEQYF.

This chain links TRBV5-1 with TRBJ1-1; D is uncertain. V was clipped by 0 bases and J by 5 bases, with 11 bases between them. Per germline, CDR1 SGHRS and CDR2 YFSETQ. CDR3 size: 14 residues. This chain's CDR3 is CASSLAGIKTEAFF. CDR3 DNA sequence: TGCGCCAGCAGCTTGGCCGGGATAAAGACTGAAGCTTTCTTT.

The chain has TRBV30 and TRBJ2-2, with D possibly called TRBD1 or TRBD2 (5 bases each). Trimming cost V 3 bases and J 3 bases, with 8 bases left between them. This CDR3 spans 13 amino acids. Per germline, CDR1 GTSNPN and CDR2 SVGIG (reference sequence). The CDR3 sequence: CAWRGTYTGELFF. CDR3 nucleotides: TGTGCCTGGAGGGGGACGTACACCGGGGAGCTGTTTTTT.

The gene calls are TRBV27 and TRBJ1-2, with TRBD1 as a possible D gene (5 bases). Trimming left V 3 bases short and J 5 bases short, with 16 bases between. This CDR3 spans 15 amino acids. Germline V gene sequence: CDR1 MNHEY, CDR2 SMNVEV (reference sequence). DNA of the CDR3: TGTGCCAGCAGTTTGACAGTTAGCGGGGGTTATGGCTACACCTTC. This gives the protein CASSLTVSGGYGYTF.

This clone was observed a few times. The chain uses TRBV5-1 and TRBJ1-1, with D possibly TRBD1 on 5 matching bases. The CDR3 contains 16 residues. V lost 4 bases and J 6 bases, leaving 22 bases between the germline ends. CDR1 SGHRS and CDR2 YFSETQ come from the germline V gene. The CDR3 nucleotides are TGCGCCAGCAGCATTTCAACATCCACCGAAGGGGCTGAAGCTTTCTTT. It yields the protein CASSISTSTEGAEAFF.

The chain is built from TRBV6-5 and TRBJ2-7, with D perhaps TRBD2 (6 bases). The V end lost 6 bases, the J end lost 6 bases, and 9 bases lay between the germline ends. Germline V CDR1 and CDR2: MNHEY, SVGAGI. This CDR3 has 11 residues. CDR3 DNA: TGTGCCAGCAGGTCCGGGAGCGAGCAGTACTTC. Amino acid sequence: CASRSGSEQYF.

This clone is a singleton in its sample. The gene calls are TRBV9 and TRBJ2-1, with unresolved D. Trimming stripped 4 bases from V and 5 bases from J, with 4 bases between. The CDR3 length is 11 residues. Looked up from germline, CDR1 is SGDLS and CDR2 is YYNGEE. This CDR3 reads CASSINNEQFF. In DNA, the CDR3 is TGTGCCAGCAGCATCAACAATGAGCAGTTCTTC.

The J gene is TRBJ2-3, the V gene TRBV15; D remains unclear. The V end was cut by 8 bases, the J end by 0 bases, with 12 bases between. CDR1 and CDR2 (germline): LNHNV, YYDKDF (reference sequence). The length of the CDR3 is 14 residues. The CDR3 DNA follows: TGTGCCACCCGGGCCCTGGGTAGCACAGATACGCAGTATTTT. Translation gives CATRALGSTDTQYF.

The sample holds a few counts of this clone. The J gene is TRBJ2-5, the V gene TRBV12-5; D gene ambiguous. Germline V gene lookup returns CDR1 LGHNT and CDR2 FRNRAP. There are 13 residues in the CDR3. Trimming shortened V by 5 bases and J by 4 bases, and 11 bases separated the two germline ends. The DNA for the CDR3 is TGTGCTAGTGGTGAACCGATTCGAGAGACCCAGTACTTC. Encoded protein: CASGEPIRETQYF.

The CDR3 region is CASSQGNTNYNEQFF. CDR3 coding DNA: TGCGCCAGCAGCCAGGGGAACACAAACTACAATGAGCAGTTCTTC. The chain carries TRBV4-1 and TRBJ2-1; D is undetermined. The CDR3 runs 15 residues. The ends were cut back, 3 bases at V and 3 bases at J, with 12 bases in the middle. Looked up from germline, CDR1 is MGHRA and CDR2 is YSYEKL.

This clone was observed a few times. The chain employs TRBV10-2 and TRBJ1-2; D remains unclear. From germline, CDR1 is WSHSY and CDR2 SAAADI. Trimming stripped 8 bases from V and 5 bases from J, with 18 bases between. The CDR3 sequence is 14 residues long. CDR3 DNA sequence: TGCGCCAGCTCCGAGGACCCTTGGGCGTATGGCTACACCTTC. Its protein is CASSEDPWAYGYTF.

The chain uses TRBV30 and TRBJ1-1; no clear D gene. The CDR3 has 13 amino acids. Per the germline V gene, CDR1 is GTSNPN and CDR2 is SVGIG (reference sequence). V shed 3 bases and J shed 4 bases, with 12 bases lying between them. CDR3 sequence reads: CAWSDGMGTEAFF. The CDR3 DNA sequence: TGTGCCTGGAGCGATGGGATGGGCACTGAAGCTTTCTTT.

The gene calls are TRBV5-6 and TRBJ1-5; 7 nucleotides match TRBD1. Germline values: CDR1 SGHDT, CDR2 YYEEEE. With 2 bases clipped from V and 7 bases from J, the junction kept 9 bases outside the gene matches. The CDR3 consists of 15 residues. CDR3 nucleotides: TGTGCCAGCAGCTTCATGACAGGGTCCTCCCAGCCCCAGCATTTT. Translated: CASSFMTGSSQPQHF.

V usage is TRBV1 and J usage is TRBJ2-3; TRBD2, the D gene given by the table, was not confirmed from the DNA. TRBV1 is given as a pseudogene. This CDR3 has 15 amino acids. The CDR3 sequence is CTSSQGRTSGDTQYF. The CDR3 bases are TGCACCAGCAGCCAAGGTCGGACTAGCGGAGATACGCAGTATTTT.

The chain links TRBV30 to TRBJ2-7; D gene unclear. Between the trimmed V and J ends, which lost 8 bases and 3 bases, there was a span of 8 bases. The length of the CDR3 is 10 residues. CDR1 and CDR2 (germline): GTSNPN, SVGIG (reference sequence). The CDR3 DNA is TGTGCCCACGGAGACTACGAGCAGTACTTC. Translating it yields CAHGDYEQYF.

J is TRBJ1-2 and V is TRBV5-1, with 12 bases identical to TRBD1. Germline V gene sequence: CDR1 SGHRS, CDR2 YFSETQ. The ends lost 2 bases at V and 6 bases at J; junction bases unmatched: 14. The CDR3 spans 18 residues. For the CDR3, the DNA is TGCGCCAGCAGCTTAACTCCGGGACAGGGGGCGATATTCAATGGCTACACCTTC. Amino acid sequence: CASSLTPGQGAIFNGYTF. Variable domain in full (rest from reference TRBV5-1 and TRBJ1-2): KAGVTQTPRYLIKTRGQQVTLSCSPISGHRSVSWYQQTPGQGLQFLFEYFSETQRNKGNFPGRFSGRQFSNSRSEMNVSTLELGDSALYLCASSLTPGQGAIFNGYTFGSGTRLTVV.

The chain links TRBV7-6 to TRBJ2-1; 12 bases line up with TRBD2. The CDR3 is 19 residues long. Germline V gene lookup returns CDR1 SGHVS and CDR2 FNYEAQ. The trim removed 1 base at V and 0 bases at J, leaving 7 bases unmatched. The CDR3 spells CASSLGLAGALSSYNEQFF. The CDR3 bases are TGTGCCAGCAGCTTAGGACTAGCGGGGGCCTTGAGCTCCTACAATGAGCAGTTCTTC.